This is a list of T cell receptor beta chains from one sample in a study of shared clonotypes between healthy human individuals. Here immunoSEQ multiplex PCR was the method, and the copy in TCRdb shows in-frame clones only, minus some. The table shows some 1,600,000 clones, with about 98% occurring only once. Sequencing was carried out using naive CD4+ T cells sorted from blood. Every receptor here comes from a man aged 25-45 years in good health. The CDR3 runs from the conserved cysteine through the conserved F or W. A D gene is named only where the DNA matches it firmly. A clone size is listed for some rows: how often the clone was seen (once, few, many), or a class if it is expanded.

abundance: NA
d_gene: TRBD2
j_gene: TRBJ2-1
v_gene: TRBV6-6
CDR3aa: CASSYSWGGVDYEQFF
CDR3nt: TGTGCCAGCAGTTACTCGTGGGGGGGTGTCGACTATGAGCAGTTCTTC

abundance: NA
d_gene: NA
j_gene: TRBJ1-3
v_gene: TRBV2
CDR3aa: CASSGDSGNTIYF
CDR3nt: TGTGCCAGCTCGGGGGACTCTGGAAACACCATATATTTT

abundance: NA
d_gene: NA
j_gene: TRBJ2-7
v_gene: TRBV7-9
CDR3aa: CASSKNSEGLVSYEQYF
CDR3nt: TGTGCCAGCAGCAAGAATTCGGAGGGCCTAGTATCCTACGAGCAGTACTTC

abundance: NA
d_gene: TRBD1
j_gene: TRBJ1-2
v_gene: TRBV28
CDR3aa: CASSTGGVSYGYTF
CDR3nt: TGTGCCAGCAGTACAGGGGGAGTCTCCTATGGCTACACCTTC

abundance: NA
d_gene: NA
j_gene: TRBJ2-3
v_gene: TRBV7-3
CDR3aa: CASSLVSGTTDTQYF
CDR3nt: TGTGCCAGCAGCTTAGTTAGCGGTACCACAGATACGCAGTATTTT

abundance: NA
d_gene: NA
j_gene: TRBJ2-7
v_gene: TRBV10-2
CDR3aa: CASSESRVSYEQYF
CDR3nt: TGCGCCAGCAGTGAGTCGAGAGTGAGCTACGAGCAGTACTTC

abundance: NA
d_gene: NA
j_gene: TRBJ1-5
v_gene: TRBV18
CDR3aa: CASSPISAGLTRPQHF
CDR3nt: TGTGCCAGCTCACCCATATCCGCAGGTTTAACTCGACCCCAGCATTTT

abundance: NA
d_gene: NA
j_gene: TRBJ2-7
v_gene: TRBV7-2
CDR3aa: CASSSRGSYEQYF
CDR3nt: TGTGCCAGCAGCTCCAGGGGATCGTACGAGCAGTACTTC

abundance: NA
d_gene: NA
j_gene: TRBJ2-5
v_gene: TRBV5-4
CDR3aa: CASSLGQSDRTQYF
CDR3nt: TGTGCCAGCAGCTTGGGTCAGTCCGACAGGACCCAGTACTTC

abundance: NA
d_gene: TRBD2
j_gene: TRBJ2-7
v_gene: TRBV4-1
CDR3aa: CASSQGLARGEQYF
CDR3nt: TGCGCCAGCAGCCAAGGACTAGCTAGGGGCGAGCAGTACTTC

abundance: once
d_gene: TRBD2
j_gene: TRBJ2-2
v_gene: TRBV7-8
CDR3aa: CASSLAASGSIDTGELFF
CDR3nt: TGTGCCAGCAGCTTAGCGGCTAGCGGGAGTATTGACACCGGGGAGCTGTTTTTT

abundance: NA
d_gene: TRBD1
j_gene: TRBJ2-3
v_gene: TRBV5-1
CDR3aa: CASSLGQYGTDTQYF
CDR3nt: TGCGCCAGCAGCCTGGGACAGTATGGCACAGATACGCAGTATTTT

abundance: NA
d_gene: TRBD1
j_gene: TRBJ2-7
v_gene: TRBV2
CDR3aa: CASSADRAGLPYEQYF
CDR3nt: TGTGCCAGCAGTGCCGACAGGGCAGGTCTTCCCTACGAGCAGTACTTC

abundance: NA
d_gene: TRBD2
j_gene: TRBJ2-1
v_gene: TRBV6-5
CDR3aa: CASSSIAGGSYNEQFF
CDR3nt: TGTGCCAGCAGTTCCATAGCGGGTGGCTCCTACAATGAGCAGTTCTTC

abundance: NA
d_gene: NA
j_gene: TRBJ2-7
v_gene: TRBV4-1
CDR3aa: CASSQVNAGLNEQYF
CDR3nt: TGCGCCAGCAGCCAAGTTAACGCAGGGTTGAACGAGCAGTACTTC

abundance: NA
d_gene: NA
j_gene: TRBJ1-5
v_gene: TRBV18
CDR3aa: CASSPLGGEGNQPQHF
CDR3nt: TGTGCCAGCTCACCACTCGGGGGGGAAGGCAATCAGCCCCAGCATTTT

abundance: NA
d_gene: TRBD1
j_gene: TRBJ2-7
v_gene: TRBV7-9
CDR3aa: CASSPRDRGSYEQYF
CDR3nt: TGTGCCAGCAGCCCCCGGGACAGGGGCTCCTACGAGCAGTACTTC

abundance: NA
d_gene: NA
j_gene: TRBJ1-4
v_gene: TRBV6-1
CDR3aa: CASSGFNEKLFF
CDR3nt: TGTGCCAGCAGTGGTTTTAATGAAAAACTGTTTTTT

abundance: NA
d_gene: NA
j_gene: TRBJ1-1
v_gene: TRBV5-4
CDR3aa: CASSLVRNTEAFF
CDR3nt: TGTGCCAGCAGCCTTGTTAGGAACACTGAAGCTTTCTTT

abundance: NA
d_gene: NA
j_gene: TRBJ2-7
v_gene: TRBV5-5
CDR3aa: CASSLAGSSYEQYF
CDR3nt: TGTGCCAGCAGCTTGGCCGGTAGCTCCTACGAGCAGTACTTC

abundance: NA
d_gene: TRBD2
j_gene: TRBJ2-1
v_gene: TRBV7-8
CDR3aa: CASSLGVLPKAGNNEQFF
CDR3nt: TGTGCCAGCAGCTTAGGGGTACTACCAAAAGCGGGAAACAATGAGCAGTTCTTC

abundance: NA
d_gene: NA
j_gene: TRBJ2-5
v_gene: TRBV7-9
CDR3aa: CASSLGYSEETQYF
CDR3nt: TGTGCCAGCAGCTTAGGCTATTCGGAAGAGACCCAGTACTTC

abundance: NA
d_gene: NA
j_gene: TRBJ2-7
v_gene: TRBV15
CDR3aa: CATSRGHSYEQYF
CDR3nt: TGTGCCACCAGCAGAGGACACTCCTACGAGCAGTACTTC

abundance: NA
d_gene: NA
j_gene: TRBJ2-6
v_gene: TRBV6-5
CDR3aa: CASSYGPAQGANVLTF
CDR3nt: TGTGCCAGCAGTTACGGCCCTGCCCAAGGGGCCAACGTCCTGACTTTC

abundance: NA
d_gene: TRBD2
j_gene: TRBJ2-3
v_gene: TRBV10-3
CDR3aa: CATSDPASGGLDTQYF
CDR3nt: TGTGCCACCTCAGATCCGGCCTCGGGAGGGTTGGATACGCAGTATTTT

abundance: NA
d_gene: NA
j_gene: TRBJ2-2
v_gene: TRBV25-1
CDR3aa: CASHRTGELFF
CDR3nt: TGTGCCAGCCACCGGACCGGGGAGCTGTTTTTT

abundance: once
d_gene: NA
j_gene: TRBJ2-7
v_gene: TRBV18
CDR3aa: CASSPPSSDGTYEQYF
CDR3nt: TGTGCCAGCTCACCACCGTCCTCGGACGGAACCTACGAGCAGTACTTC

abundance: NA
d_gene: TRBD2
j_gene: TRBJ2-7
v_gene: TRBV18
CDR3aa: CASTPGLGPDEQYF
CDR3nt: TGTGCCAGCACCCCGGGACTAGGACCTGACGAGCAGTACTTC

abundance: NA
d_gene: TRBD2
j_gene: TRBJ2-1
v_gene: TRBV29-1
CDR3aa: CSGRAGGSEQFF
CDR3nt: TGCAGCGGGCGGGCGGGAGGTAGTGAGCAGTTCTTC

abundance: few
d_gene: TRBD2
j_gene: TRBJ2-7
v_gene: TRBV2
CDR3aa: CASSAQLARGLHEQYF
CDR3nt: TGTGCCAGCAGCGCGCAACTAGCGAGAGGTCTCCACGAGCAGTACTTC

abundance: once
d_gene: NA
j_gene: TRBJ2-4
v_gene: TRBV19
CDR3aa: CASSPIPGWTLWHF
CDR3nt: TGTGCCAGTAGTCCAATACCGGGTTGGACCCTATGGCACTTC

abundance: NA
d_gene: NA
j_gene: TRBJ2-3
v_gene: TRBV28
CDR3aa: CASSFSVILKDTQYF
CDR3nt: TGTGCCAGCAGTTTTAGCGTGATCCTAAAAGATACGCAGTATTTT

abundance: NA
d_gene: NA
j_gene: TRBJ2-7
v_gene: TRBV2
CDR3aa: CASNSYYEQYF
CDR3nt: TGTGCCAGCAATTCTTACTACGAGCAGTACTTC

abundance: once
d_gene: NA
j_gene: TRBJ1-2
v_gene: TRBV5-6
CDR3aa: CASSWYEGSGYTF
CDR3nt: TGTGCCAGCAGCTGGTATGAGGGAAGCGGCTACACCTTC

abundance: once
d_gene: TRBD1
j_gene: TRBJ1-4
v_gene: TRBV28
CDR3aa: CASSSIGDRDLEKLFF
CDR3nt: TGTGCCAGCAGTTCAATCGGAGACAGGGATTTGGAAAAACTGTTTTTT

abundance: NA
d_gene: TRBD2
j_gene: TRBJ2-1
v_gene: TRBV5-1
CDR3aa: CASKREVYNEQFF
CDR3nt: TGCGCCAGCAAGCGGGAAGTTTACAATGAGCAGTTCTTC

abundance: NA
d_gene: TRBD1
j_gene: TRBJ1-1
v_gene: TRBV18
CDR3aa: CASSPRTGQGEAFF
CDR3nt: TGTGCCAGCTCACCAAGGACAGGGCAAGGTGAAGCTTTCTTT

abundance: NA
d_gene: NA
j_gene: TRBJ1-5
v_gene: TRBV28
CDR3aa: CASSPQTQPQHF
CDR3nt: TGTGCCAGCAGTCCCCAAACTCAGCCCCAGCATTTT

abundance: NA
d_gene: NA
j_gene: TRBJ1-5
v_gene: TRBV6-1
CDR3aa: CASSRTDNQPQHF
CDR3nt: TGTGCCAGCAGTAGGACAGACAATCAGCCCCAGCATTTT

abundance: NA
d_gene: NA
j_gene: TRBJ1-2
v_gene: TRBV6-5
CDR3aa: CASSYFNGGGYGYTF
CDR3nt: TGTGCCAGCAGTTACTTCAATGGGGGCGGTTATGGCTACACCTTC

abundance: NA
d_gene: NA
j_gene: TRBJ1-5
v_gene: TRBV6-5
CDR3aa: CASSYGGAHSNQPQHF
CDR3nt: TGTGCCAGCAGTTACGGCGGAGCACATAGCAATCAGCCCCAGCATTTT

abundance: NA
d_gene: NA
j_gene: TRBJ2-1
v_gene: TRBV20-1
CDR3aa: CRPVGYNEQFF
CDR3nt: TGCAGGCCCGTGGGCTACAATGAGCAGTTCTTC

abundance: NA
d_gene: TRBD2
j_gene: TRBJ2-2
v_gene: TRBV5-4
CDR3aa: CASTPAAGANTGELFF
CDR3nt: TGTGCCAGCACCCCGGCGGCGGGAGCTAACACCGGGGAGCTGTTTTTT

abundance: NA
d_gene: NA
j_gene: TRBJ1-4
v_gene: TRBV28
CDR3aa: CASSEAAIGNEKLFF
CDR3nt: TGTGCCAGCAGTGAGGCGGCCATTGGGAATGAAAAACTGTTTTTT

abundance: NA
d_gene: NA
j_gene: TRBJ1-1
v_gene: TRBV5-1
CDR3aa: CASSIELRGSNTEAFF
CDR3nt: TGCGCCAGCAGCATCGAGTTGCGGGGATCGAACACTGAAGCTTTCTTT

abundance: NA
d_gene: TRBD1
j_gene: TRBJ2-2
v_gene: TRBV15
CDR3aa: CATSSGQGAFANTGELFF
CDR3nt: TGTGCCACCAGCAGCGGACAGGGGGCTTTCGCGAACACCGGGGAGCTGTTTTTT

abundance: NA
d_gene: NA
j_gene: TRBJ2-3
v_gene: TRBV5-6
CDR3aa: CASSPTYTDTQYF
CDR3nt: TGTGCCAGCAGCCCCACTTACACAGATACGCAGTATTTT

abundance: NA
d_gene: TRBD2
j_gene: TRBJ2-1
v_gene: TRBV5-1
CDR3aa: CASSSGLAGYNEQFF
CDR3nt: TGCGCCAGCAGCTCGGGACTAGCGGGTTACAATGAGCAGTTCTTC